Listed here is a single T cell receptor (beta chain). The antigen is undetermined. The sample belongs to a study of blood T cells in healthy people across ages. Overall study: About one barcoded beta molecule was captured per two T cells (by template switching).

A J-beta primer mix and a sample-barcoded 5' primer were used in a second PCR of about 6 to 12 cycles. A tag from a template-switch adaptor with 12 random nucleotides marked each cDNA molecule. TCRdb passed the 5' RACE reads through MiXCR, listing each CDR3 protein once. The sample includes some 1.4 million distinct CDR3 sequences, around 42% of them seen just once. Regarding the study as a whole: Higher naive T cell percentage went strongly together with higher TCR beta diversity.

Between the trimmed V and J ends, which lost 2 bases and 7 bases, there was a span of 5 bases. The CDR3 is made up of 11 amino acids. Germline-derived CDR1 and CDR2 are GTSNPN and SVGIG (reference sequence). The material sequenced was blood. The source of this sequence is a woman between 18 and 29 years old in good health. The chain couples TRBV30 to TRBJ1-4, with D hard to call. DNA of the CDR3: TGTGCCTGGAGTTCCGGTGAAAAACTGTTTTTT. Its translation is CAWSSGEKLFF.